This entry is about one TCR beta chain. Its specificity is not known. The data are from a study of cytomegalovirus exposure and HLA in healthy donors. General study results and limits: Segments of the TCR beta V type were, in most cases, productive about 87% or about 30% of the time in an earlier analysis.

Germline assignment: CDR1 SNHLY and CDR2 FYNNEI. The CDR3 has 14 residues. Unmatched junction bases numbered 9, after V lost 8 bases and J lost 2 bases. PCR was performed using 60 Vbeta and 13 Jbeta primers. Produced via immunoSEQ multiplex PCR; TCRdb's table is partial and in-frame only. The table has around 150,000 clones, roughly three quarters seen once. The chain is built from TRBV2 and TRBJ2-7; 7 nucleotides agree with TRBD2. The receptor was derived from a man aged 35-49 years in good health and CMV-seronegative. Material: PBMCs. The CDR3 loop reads CASWWAGEPYEQYF. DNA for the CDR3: TGTGCCAGCTGGTGGGCGGGAGAACCCTACGAGCAGTACTTC.